The table lists the clone carrying this T cell receptor beta chain with a count of one. Its antigen is undetermined. The unexposed donors gave CD4+ T cells in about 2010-2019, prior to COVID-19. The cells were cultured for less than twelve days before CD4+ T cells were isolated. Testing used SARS-CoV-2 S/N and four cold-coronavirus spikes on unexposed-donor CD4+ T cells, cells permitting. Measured with immunoSEQ multiplex PCR; TCRdb has only the in-frame clones, and not every one. Of some 16,000 clones listed, 76% are singletons. This sample was included in a study of CD4 T cells in relation to SARS-CoV-2 and coronaviruses. About the research overall: After roughly 11 days of antigen culture, PBMC TCR beta CDR3s were sequenced. No peptide or an HIV-1 Nef peptide pool served as negative control. Findings and limits, study-wide: Monoreactive clones expanded significantly more to SARS-CoV-2 than crossreactive clones did.

This CDR3 is built from 15 residues. Losses at the gene ends were 2 bases for V and 1 base for J; bases not matched to a gene: 3. The germline V gene has CDR1 ENHRY and CDR2 SYGVKD. This clonotype was sampled from a human donor in good health. Sample: CD4+ T cells from PBMCs, cultured in vitro. This sequence joins TRBV10-3 and TRBJ2-7; 9 positions match TRBD1. CDR3 region: CAISETQGASYEQYF. The CDR3 DNA follows: TGTGCCATCAGTGAGACACAGGGGGCTTCCTACGAGCAGTACTTC.